Ten or more counts support the clone carrying this T cell receptor beta chain. Alpha- and beta-chain coverage of first-strand cDNA came from TRAV- and TRBV-specific primers. Amplification, which lasted 20 PCR cycles, used a constant-region primer and V-primer adapter to amplify TCRs. TCRdb itself ran the reads through MiXCR, one entry per CDR3 protein. Of 65,000 to 85,000 distinct CDR3 sequences detected, around a sixth appear once; the ten largest clones hold 1.1% to 1.5%. The CDR3 contains 15 residues. J lost 9 bases, V lost 3 bases, and 9 bases had no gene match. The germline V gene encodes CDR1 MDHEN and CDR2 SYDVKM. The sample originates from a study of low-dose radiotherapy and immunotherapy resistance in tumors. Noted time point: after trial treatment. Regarding treatment: LDRT plus nivolumab, ipilimumab, low-dose cyclophosphamide and aspirin (RACIN trial).

This sequence originates from a male donor with prostate cancer. The chain carries TRBV28 and TRBJ2-7, with TRBD2 identical over 12 bases. The material was PBMCs, obtained after low-dose radiotherapy plus immunotherapy. The CDR3 bases are TGTGCCAGCAGTTTGGTGACTAGCGGGAGCCAGGGGCAGTACTTC. This gives the protein CASSLVTSGSQGQYF.